The present TCR beta chain was sequenced within a study of T cell repertoires and HLA-DP antigens. Purity of the untouched CD4+ T cells was about 98%. Germline V gene sequence: CDR1 KGHSH, CDR2 LQKENI. The CDR3 is 11 amino acids. V lost 5 bases and J lost 3, with 4 bases in between. In the case of this clone: Its antigen is as yet unknown.

Overall study results and limits: Responder cells were total CD4+ cells with a HeLa antigen-presenting system.

Using immunoSEQ multiplex PCR, the repertoire was profiled, and TCRdb retains in-frame clones only, with some absent. The table has around 100,000 clones, almost 95% seen once. The sample was CD4+ T cells from PBMCs. The sequence derives from a young woman in good health and CMV-seronegative. The V gene is TRBV18, the J gene TRBJ2-5; D remains unclear. The CDR3 loop is CASSNKETQYF. The CDR3 coding sequence is TGTGCCAGCTCAAACAAAGAGACCCAGTACTTC.